This T cell receptor (beta chain) derives from a study of regulatory T cells in long-lasting Graves disease (TCRdb year 2021). About the study as a whole: Newly diagnosed Graves' disease patients had taken antithyroid drugs for less than 3 months. The study took place in China and was registered as a clinical trial. Peripheral blood TCR sequencing and RNA sequencing compared persistent Graves' disease patients with newly diagnosed Graves' disease patients. TCR sequencing covered some 13 persistent and approximately 20 newly diagnosed Graves' disease patients, some 35 samples in total.

To prepare the library, multiplex PCR was applied. The sequencer listed for this sample is Illumina HiSeq 4000. TCR beta libraries were built with iRepertoire HTBI primers and Arm-PCR amplification of CDR3 regions. Gel purification was performed on PCR products prior to sequencing. Regarding the original processing steps: Gene usage analysis of CDR3 amino acid clonotypes relied on the roughly 60 TRBV and 13 to 15 TRBJ segments identified across samples. COPE and FqMerger were used to merge the filtered high-quality paired reads into contigs. BLAST was used to align contigs to IMGT TRBV, TRBD and TRBJ reference genes, with CDR3 defined following IMGT. Any clonotype with a frequency above 0.1% was counted as a highly expanded clone. Shannon entropy served as the measure of repertoire diversity, while the Gini coefficient captured V-J evenness. Public clonotypes were defined as clonotypes shared by more than one individual. TCRdb reprocessed the public reads (quality trimming at Q25 with fastp, clone calling with MiXCR) and kept in-frame beta chains. Rows are combined by CDR3 protein, so each entry shows the most common genes and DNA. TCRdb assigned the V and J calls; the authors' analysis was not used. The sample table holds approximately 470,000 distinct CDR3 sequences, of which around 15% were seen once. In total, the top ten clones hold approximately 12% of the sample.

This clonotype was counted ten times or more. Its antigen remains unidentified. No qualities accompany the bases; no much larger clone lies one base away. The time point label here, explained by the study, means: newly diagnosed GD, antithyroid drugs for less than 3 months. RNA was extracted from PBMCs in TRIzol for both TCR sequencing and RNA sequencing. The diagnosis of Graves' disease was made according to American Thyroid Association guidelines. Patients for the study were recruited at an endocrinology department in Xi'an, China. Each patient gave 8.5 to 9.5 milliliters of peripheral blood, collected in an EDTA anticoagulant tube. PBMCs were isolated by Ficoll Paque Plus density gradient separation without further T cell sorting. RNA quality was checked with an Agilent 2100 Bioanalyzer and agarose gel, and concentration with a NanoDrop 2000. V loses 4 bases at its end and J loses 5 bases; junction bases beyond the gene matches: 9. CDR1 DFQATT and CDR2 SNEGSKA are derived from the germline V gene (reference sequence). From its cysteine to its phenylalanine, the CDR3 spans 14 amino acids. Left in the record is the CDR3 DNA by itself, 42 bases read in frame from the first base.

Broad study findings and their caveats: Compared with newly diagnosed patients, persistent Graves' disease patients had lower TCR Shannon entropy and fewer highly expanded clones, which suggests clonal expansion. Preferential use of TRBV28, TRBJ1-2 and TRBJ2-5 was observed in persistent disease, whereas TRBV20-1 and TRBJ2-1 were favored in newly diagnosed disease. Persistent patients shared more public clonotypes among themselves (around 3,000) than newly diagnosed patients did (approximately 970). Sequencing and analysis were limited to the TCR beta chain. The authors noted that the small sample size was a limitation that may lower accuracy. The study examined only peripheral blood because the primary lesion, thyroid tissue, could not be accessed.

These data were also reused for a study on T cells in Graves' hyperthyroidism and ophthalmopathy. From the second report: Stable Graves' hyperthyroidism was defined as the absence of progression to ophthalmopathy over 18 months of follow-up. Hyperthyroidism patients were newly diagnosed, had a disease duration of under 2 months, and were aged 18 to 65 years. The study excluded patients with uncontrolled infections, other autoimmune diseases, pregnancy or lactation. Clinical symptoms, serum thyroxine and TRAb, thyroid ultrasound, and orbital computed tomography formed the basis for the diagnoses. The first round of RT-PCR for the TCR CDR3 was performed with the HTBI primer set and the Qiagen OneStep RT-PCR kit. Most expanded thyroid clonotypes (frequency above 0.001) were also found in blood, which suggests that blood repertoires may mirror thyroid immune responses. A 13 V-J signature model separated ophthalmopathy from stable hyperthyroidism, with 87.88% sensitivity and 81.08% specificity in cross-validation and 80%/75% in testing. During validation, the model predicted progression to ophthalmopathy a median of about 6.5 months ahead of onset, with 70.59% sensitivity and more than 72% specificity. To identify distinguishing TCR V-J signatures, a discovery cohort of around 100 patients was used, comprising approximately 40 with Graves' ophthalmopathy and around 57 with stable Graves' hyperthyroidism. An independent validation cohort of about 20 hyperthyroidism patients and about 15 patients who later progressed to ophthalmopathy tested prospective prediction of ophthalmopathy. The roughly 100 discovery patients were divided at random into training and test sets in a 7:3 ratio. In addition, the study compared T-cell repertoires in thyroid tissue and in blood from roughly six Graves' hyperthyroidism patients. After blood sampling, hyperthyroidism patients were treated with methimazole at a starting dose of 30 mg daily, and ophthalmopathy patients were treated with high-dose intravenous methylprednisolone. A second multiplex PCR round built the libraries, followed by size selection and purification. Libraries were sequenced paired-end with 100 bp reads on an Illumina HiSeq2000. SOAPnuke was used to process the raw data, with reads discarded if the reads contained adapters or uncalled bases, had a mean Phred below 15, or lacked an exact constant-primer or identifier match. COPE v1.2.5 was used to merge high-quality paired reads, and clonotypes were defined as unique nucleotide sequences. Clonotypes were aligned to IMGT TRBV, TRBD and TRBJ reference segments using MiTCR v1.1. Only V-J combinations with frequency above 0.0001, covering 98% to 99.2% of repertoires, were analysed. The TCS score was defined as F50 (clonal expansion) divided by E x V (chaos), with BLOSUM62-based TCRdist calculated between CDR3 peptides within each V-J. Welch's t-statistics and random forest reduced roughly 500 V-J features to some 14, which were used in a naive Bayes classifier (R e1071). Sample size was not statistically predetermined, and blinding of investigators to group allocation was not performed. According to the paper, TCR Vbeta CDR3 sequencing was carried out on over 130 peripheral blood samples, which came from 40 to 45 ophthalmopathy, around 75 hyperthyroidism and 17 progressor patients.

The rearranged segments are TRBV20-1 and TRBJ2-7; a stretch of 9 junction bases matches TRBD2. Sample: peripheral blood mononuclear cells (PBMCs), taken at new diagnosis, from a patient treated with antithyroid drugs. The TCR sequence derives from a middle-aged man with Graves disease. Donor details come from another sample of the same person, matched by shared clones. The DNA is as follows: TGCAGTGCTAATACCGGGACTAGCAACCACGAGCAGTACTTC. The resulting protein is CSANTGTSNHEQYF.